These T cell receptor beta chains were read from a single sample in a study of cytomegalovirus exposure and HLA in healthy donors. Libraries were prepared by immunoSEQ multiplex PCR; TCRdb keeps only in-frame clonotypes and omits some of them. The table records 80,000 to 95,000 clones, about 89% of them present only once. Material for sequencing was PBMCs. The receptors originated from a man under 40 in good health and CMV-seropositive. CDR3s include the opening cysteine and the closing phenylalanine or tryptophan. Fields, in order: clone size, D gene, J gene, V gene, CDR3 DNA, CDR3 protein. The D gene is left open where the match is weak. Size is stated for part of the rows, as once, few or many counts, or as a class when the clone is expanded.

clone size: .; D gene: TRBD1; J gene: TRBJ2-4; V gene: TRBV14; CDR3 DNA: TGTGCCAGCAGCAGACAGGGATTAAACATTCAGTACTTC; CDR3 protein: CASSRQGLNIQYF
clone size: few; D gene: TRBD1; J gene: TRBJ1-1; V gene: TRBV2; CDR3 DNA: TGTGCCATCGGGACAGGGAACACTGAAGCTTTCTTT; CDR3 protein: CAIGTGNTEAFF
clone size: .; D gene: TRBD2; J gene: TRBJ2-1; V gene: TRBV5-4; CDR3 DNA: TGTGCCAGCAGCCAGCGGGAGGGCCTCTACAATGAGCAGTTCTTC; CDR3 protein: CASSQREGLYNEQFF
clone size: .; D gene: .; J gene: TRBJ1-1; V gene: TRBV28; CDR3 DNA: TGTGCCAGCACTAATTTTGGGTACATTAGGGGCACTGAAGCTTTCTTT; CDR3 protein: CASTNFGYIRGTEAFF
clone size: .; D gene: .; J gene: TRBJ1-2; V gene: TRBV7-9; CDR3 DNA: TGTGCCAGCAGCTCCACACCTAACTATGGCTACACCTTC; CDR3 protein: CASSSTPNYGYTF
clone size: .; D gene: .; J gene: TRBJ2-7; V gene: TRBV7-9; CDR3 DNA: TGTTCCAGCAGTCGGACAGTTTACGAGCAGTACTTC; CDR3 protein: CSSSRTVYEQYF
clone size: once; D gene: TRBD2; J gene: TRBJ2-1; V gene: TRBV15; CDR3 DNA: TGTGCCACCAGCTGGGCTAGCGGGAGCACCTTCAATGAGCAGTTCTTC; CDR3 protein: CATSWASGSTFNEQFF
clone size: once; D gene: TRBD1; J gene: TRBJ1-1; V gene: TRBV27; CDR3 DNA: TGTGCCAGCAGTCCAAAAAGACTTCGACAGGGGAGTATAAAGCGGAACACTGAAGCTTTCTTT; CDR3 protein: CASSPKRLRQGSIKRNTEAFF
clone size: .; D gene: .; J gene: TRBJ1-2; V gene: TRBV4-2; CDR3 DNA: TGTGCCAGCAGCCAAGGAGACAGAAACTATGGCTACACCTTC; CDR3 protein: CASSQGDRNYGYTF
clone size: .; D gene: .; J gene: TRBJ2-1; V gene: TRBV11-2; CDR3 DNA: TGTGCCAGCAGCTTAGCCGGGGTCCTGAATGAGCAGTTCTTC; CDR3 protein: CASSLAGVLNEQFF
clone size: once; D gene: .; J gene: TRBJ2-5; V gene: TRBV10-3; CDR3 DNA: TGTGCCACCTCACCCCAATGGGGGGGGGCAGGGGAGACCCAGTACTTC; CDR3 protein: CATSPQWGGAGETQYF
clone size: few; D gene: .; J gene: TRBJ2-5; V gene: TRBV7-9; CDR3 DNA: TGTGCCAGCAGCCGGCAAGAGACCCAGTACTTC; CDR3 protein: CASSRQETQYF
clone size: .; D gene: .; J gene: TRBJ2-7; V gene: TRBV5-1; CDR3 DNA: TGCGCCAGCAGACGGGGGACGGAGAGCTCCTACGAGCAGTACTTC; CDR3 protein: CASRRGTESSYEQYF
clone size: .; D gene: .; J gene: TRBJ1-1; V gene: TRBV9; CDR3 DNA: TGTGCCAGCAGCGCTGGGCCAAACACTGAAGCTTTCTTT; CDR3 protein: CASSAGPNTEAFF
clone size: few; D gene: TRBD1; J gene: TRBJ2-7; V gene: TRBV19; CDR3 DNA: TGTGCCAGTAGTATACGCCCAAGTTGGGACAGGGGAAACGAGCAGTACTTC; CDR3 protein: CASSIRPSWDRGNEQYF
clone size: .; D gene: .; J gene: TRBJ2-2; V gene: TRBV27; CDR3 DNA: TGTGCCAGCAGATTAGCGTTGGGGCTCGGGGAGCTGTTTTTT; CDR3 protein: CASRLALGLGELFF
clone size: .; D gene: TRBD2; J gene: TRBJ2-7; V gene: TRBV5-4; CDR3 DNA: TGTGCCAGCAGCGGAGTGCCTAGCGGGAGTTACGAGCAGTACTTC; CDR3 protein: CASSGVPSGSYEQYF
clone size: .; D gene: TRBD2; J gene: TRBJ2-1; V gene: TRBV10-3; CDR3 DNA: TGTGCCATCAGTGATCAGACTAGCGGGAGCGCCAGCTCCTACAATGAGCAGTTCTTC; CDR3 protein: CAISDQTSGSASSYNEQFF
clone size: .; D gene: TRBD2; J gene: TRBJ2-1; V gene: TRBV7-9; CDR3 DNA: TGTGCCAGCACCCCCCATAGCGGGAGGGCCTACAATGAGCAGTTCTTC; CDR3 protein: CASTPHSGRAYNEQFF